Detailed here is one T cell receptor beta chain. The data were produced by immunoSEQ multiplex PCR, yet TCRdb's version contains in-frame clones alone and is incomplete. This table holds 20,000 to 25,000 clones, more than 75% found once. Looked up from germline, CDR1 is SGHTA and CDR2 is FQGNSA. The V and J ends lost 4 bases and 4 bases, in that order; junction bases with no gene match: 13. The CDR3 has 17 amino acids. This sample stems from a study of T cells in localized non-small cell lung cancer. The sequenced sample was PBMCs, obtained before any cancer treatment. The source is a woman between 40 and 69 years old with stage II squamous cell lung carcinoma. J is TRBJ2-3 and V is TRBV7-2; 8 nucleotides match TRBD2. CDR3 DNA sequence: TGTGCCAGCAGCTATAGCGGGACGGGCTCCCGGGCAGATACGCAGTATTTT. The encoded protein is CASSYSGTGSRADTQYF.